This T cell receptor beta chain was documented in a study of metastatic and nonmetastatic thyroid tumors. The entire patient cohort was treatment-naive prior to thyroid surgery. This clone has at least ten counts. The antigen is undetermined. Study-wide points: Versus benign nodules, malignant thyroid tumors reportedly had significantly higher TCR beta diversity, in blood and tumor.

With MiXCR, TCRdb called clones anew from the PCR reads. This sample yields tens of thousands of clones, of which approximately 15% are seen a single time; under 8.5% belongs to the top ten. The CDR3 is made up of 13 amino acids. The germline gives CDR1 LNHDA, CDR2 SQIVND (reference sequence). V lost 6 bases and J lost 5; bases outside the gene matches: 5. The sequence was obtained from a female donor with papillary thyroid cancer or a benign thyroid nodule (not recorded which). Some clones in this sample may be carry-over from other donors' samples. Sequenced material: blood. J is TRBJ2-7 and V is TRBV19; TRBD1 matches at 9 bases. CDR3 in DNA: TGTGCCAGTAGGGGACAGGGTTACAACGAGCAGTACTTC. Translated, it gives CASRGQGYNEQYF. Filled out from reference TRBV19 and TRBJ2-7, the complete variable domain reads DGGITQSPKYLFRKEGQNVTLSCEQNLNHDAMYWYRQDPGQGLRLIYYSQIVNDFQKGDIAEGYSVSREKKESFPLTVTSAQKNPTAFYLCASRGQGYNEQYFGPGTRLTVT.